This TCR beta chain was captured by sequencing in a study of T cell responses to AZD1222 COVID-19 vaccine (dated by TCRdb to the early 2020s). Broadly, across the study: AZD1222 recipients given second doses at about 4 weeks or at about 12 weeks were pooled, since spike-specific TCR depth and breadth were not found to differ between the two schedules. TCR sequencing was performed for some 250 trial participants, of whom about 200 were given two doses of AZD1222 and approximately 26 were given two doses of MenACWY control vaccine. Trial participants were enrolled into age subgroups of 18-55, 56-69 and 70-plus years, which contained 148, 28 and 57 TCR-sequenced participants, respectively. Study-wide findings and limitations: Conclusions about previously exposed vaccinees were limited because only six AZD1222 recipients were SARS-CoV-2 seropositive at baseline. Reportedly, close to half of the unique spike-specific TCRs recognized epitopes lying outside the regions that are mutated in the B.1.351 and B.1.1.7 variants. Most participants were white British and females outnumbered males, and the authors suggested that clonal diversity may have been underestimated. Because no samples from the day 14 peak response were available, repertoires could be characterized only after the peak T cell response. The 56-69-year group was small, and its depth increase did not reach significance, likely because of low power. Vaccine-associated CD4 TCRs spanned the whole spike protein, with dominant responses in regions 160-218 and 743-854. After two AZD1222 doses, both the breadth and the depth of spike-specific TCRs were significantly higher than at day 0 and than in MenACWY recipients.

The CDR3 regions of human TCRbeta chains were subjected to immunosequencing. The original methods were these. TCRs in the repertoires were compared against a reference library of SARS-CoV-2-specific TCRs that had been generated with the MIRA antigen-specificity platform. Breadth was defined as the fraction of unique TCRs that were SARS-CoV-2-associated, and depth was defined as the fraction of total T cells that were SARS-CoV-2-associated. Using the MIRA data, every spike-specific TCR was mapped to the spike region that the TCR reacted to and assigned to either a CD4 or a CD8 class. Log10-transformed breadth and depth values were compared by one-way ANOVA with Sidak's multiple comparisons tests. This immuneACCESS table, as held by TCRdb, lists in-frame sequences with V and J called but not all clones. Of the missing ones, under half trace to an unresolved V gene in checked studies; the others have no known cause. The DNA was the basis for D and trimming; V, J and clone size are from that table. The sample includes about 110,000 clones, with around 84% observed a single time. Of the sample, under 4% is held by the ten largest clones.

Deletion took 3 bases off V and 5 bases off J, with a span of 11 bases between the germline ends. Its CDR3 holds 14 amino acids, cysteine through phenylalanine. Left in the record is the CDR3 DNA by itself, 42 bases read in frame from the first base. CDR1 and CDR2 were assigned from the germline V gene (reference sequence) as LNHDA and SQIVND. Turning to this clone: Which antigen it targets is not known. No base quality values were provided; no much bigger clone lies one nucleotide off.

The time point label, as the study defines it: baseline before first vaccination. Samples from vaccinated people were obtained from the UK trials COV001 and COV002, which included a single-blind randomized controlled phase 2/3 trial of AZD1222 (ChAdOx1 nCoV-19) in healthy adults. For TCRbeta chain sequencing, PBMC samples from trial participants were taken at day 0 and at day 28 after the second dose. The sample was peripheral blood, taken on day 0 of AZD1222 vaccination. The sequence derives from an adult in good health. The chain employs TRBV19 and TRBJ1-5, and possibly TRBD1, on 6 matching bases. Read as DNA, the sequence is TGTGCCAGTAGTATTTCCGGGGGCGATCAGCCCCAGCATTTT. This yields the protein CASSISGGDQPQHF.